The present entry profiles one TCR beta chain with its context. Its antigen is not identified. The sample is drawn from a study of T cell repertoires in cytomegalovirus infection. Study background: Matching HLA type and CMV infection were both indicated by public TCR beta signatures. Notes on the study in general: The ex vivo response was dominated by HLA-C-restricted CMV-specific TCR beta clonotypes. CMV carriers with the relevant HLA were identified by cumulative public TCR beta family frequency.

TCRdb re-derived calls from the reads in MiXCR, one entry per CDR3 protein. The data show about 700,000 distinct CDR3 sequences, around a third seen once. The germline CDR1 and CDR2 sequences are SEHNR and FQNEAQ (reference sequence). Trimming took off 4 bases at V and 9 bases at J, with 16 bases between the two ends. This CDR3 contains 15 residues. The sample was cultured PBMCs, taken from culture after CMV antigen stimulation. This chain links TRBV7-9 with TRBJ1-6; a possible D gene is TRBD1 (6 bases). This clonotype was sampled from a human donor in good health (CMV status not recorded). Some clones in this sample may be carry-over from other donors' samples. In nucleotides, the CDR3 is TGTGCCAGCAGCTCCCCTGGGGGGCCGGGTTCACCCCTCCACTTT. Protein sequence: CASSSPGGPGSPLHF.